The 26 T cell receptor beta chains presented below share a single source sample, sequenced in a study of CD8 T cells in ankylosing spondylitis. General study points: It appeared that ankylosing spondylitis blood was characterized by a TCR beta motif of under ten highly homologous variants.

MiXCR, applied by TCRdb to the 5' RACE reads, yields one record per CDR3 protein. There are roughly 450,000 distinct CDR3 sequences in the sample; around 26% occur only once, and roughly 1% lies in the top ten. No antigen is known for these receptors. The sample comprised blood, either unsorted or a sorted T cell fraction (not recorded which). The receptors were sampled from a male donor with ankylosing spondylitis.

CDR3 loop: CASSLAPDSYNEQFF. DNA for the CDR3: TGTGCCAGCAGCTTAGCACCCGACTCCTACAATGAGCAGTTCTTC. J is TRBJ2-1 and V is TRBV7-8; D ambiguous. Trimming removed 0 bases at V and 0 bases at J, with 6 bases between. The V gene's germline CDR1 is SGHVS and CDR2 FQNEAQ. There are 15 residues in the CDR3.

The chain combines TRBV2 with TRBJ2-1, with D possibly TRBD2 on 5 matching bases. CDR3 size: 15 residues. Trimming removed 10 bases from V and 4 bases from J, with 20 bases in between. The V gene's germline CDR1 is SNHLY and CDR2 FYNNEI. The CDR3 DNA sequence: TGTGCCACCGAGGACGGACTGCTGAGTTACAATGAGCAGTTCTTC. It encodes CATEDGLLSYNEQFF.

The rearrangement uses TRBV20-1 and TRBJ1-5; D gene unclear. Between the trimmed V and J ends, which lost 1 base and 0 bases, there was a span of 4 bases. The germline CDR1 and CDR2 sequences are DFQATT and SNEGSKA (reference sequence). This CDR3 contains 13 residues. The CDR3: CSARGPSNQPQHF. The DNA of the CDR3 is TGCAGTGCTAGAGGACCTAGCAATCAGCCCCAGCATTTT.

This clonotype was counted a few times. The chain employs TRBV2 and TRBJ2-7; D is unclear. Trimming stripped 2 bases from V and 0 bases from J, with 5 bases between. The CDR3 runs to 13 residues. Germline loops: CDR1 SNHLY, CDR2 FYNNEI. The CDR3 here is CASSEWSSYEQYF. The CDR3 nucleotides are TGTGCCAGCAGTGAATGGAGCTCCTACGAGCAGTACTTC.

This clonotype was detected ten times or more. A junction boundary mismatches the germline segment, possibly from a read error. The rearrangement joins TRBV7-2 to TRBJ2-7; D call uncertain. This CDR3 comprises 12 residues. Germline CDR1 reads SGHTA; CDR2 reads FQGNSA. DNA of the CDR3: TGCGCCAGCAGCTTGAGCTCCTACGAGCAGTACTTC. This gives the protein CASSLSSYEQYF.

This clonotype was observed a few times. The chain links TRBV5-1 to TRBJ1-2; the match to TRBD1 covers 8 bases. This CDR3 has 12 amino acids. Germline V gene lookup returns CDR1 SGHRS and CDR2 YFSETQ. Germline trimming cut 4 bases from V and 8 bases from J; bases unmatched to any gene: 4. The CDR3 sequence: CASSVDRGGYTF. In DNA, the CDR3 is TGCGCCAGCAGCGTAGACAGGGGAGGCTACACCTTC.

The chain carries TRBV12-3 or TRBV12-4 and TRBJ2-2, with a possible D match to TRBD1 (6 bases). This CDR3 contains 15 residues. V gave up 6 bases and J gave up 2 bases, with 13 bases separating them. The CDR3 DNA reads TGTGCCAGCAGCCCCGGACAGTACAACACCGGGGAGCTGTTTTTT. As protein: CASSPGQYNTGELFF.

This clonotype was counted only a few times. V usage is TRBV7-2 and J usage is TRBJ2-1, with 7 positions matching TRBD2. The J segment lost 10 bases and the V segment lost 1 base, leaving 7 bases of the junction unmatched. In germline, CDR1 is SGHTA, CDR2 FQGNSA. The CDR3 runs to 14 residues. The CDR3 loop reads CASSLGGGAGEQFF. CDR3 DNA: TGTGCCAGCAGCTTAGGGGGAGGGGCGGGAGAGCAGTTCTTC.

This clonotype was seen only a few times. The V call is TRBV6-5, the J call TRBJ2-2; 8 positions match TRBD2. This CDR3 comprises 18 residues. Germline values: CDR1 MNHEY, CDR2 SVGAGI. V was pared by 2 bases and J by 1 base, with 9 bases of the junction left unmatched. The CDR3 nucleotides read TGTGCCAGCAGTTACACAAACTCCGCGGGAGGGAACACCGGGGAGCTGTTTTTT. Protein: CASSYTNSAGGNTGELFF.

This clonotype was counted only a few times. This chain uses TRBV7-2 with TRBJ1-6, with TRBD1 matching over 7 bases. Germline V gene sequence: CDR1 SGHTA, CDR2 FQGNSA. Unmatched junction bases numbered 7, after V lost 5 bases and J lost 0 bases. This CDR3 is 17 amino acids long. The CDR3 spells CASSLGGSSSYNSPLHF. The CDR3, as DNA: TGTGCCAGCAGCCTAGGGGGCAGCAGCTCCTATAATTCACCCCTCCACTTT.

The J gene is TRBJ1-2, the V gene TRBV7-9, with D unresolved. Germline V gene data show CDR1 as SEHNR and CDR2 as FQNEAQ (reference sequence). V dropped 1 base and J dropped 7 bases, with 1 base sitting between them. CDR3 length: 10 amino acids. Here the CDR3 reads CASSLVGYTF. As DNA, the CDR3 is TGTGCCAGCAGCTTAGTTGGCTACACCTTC.

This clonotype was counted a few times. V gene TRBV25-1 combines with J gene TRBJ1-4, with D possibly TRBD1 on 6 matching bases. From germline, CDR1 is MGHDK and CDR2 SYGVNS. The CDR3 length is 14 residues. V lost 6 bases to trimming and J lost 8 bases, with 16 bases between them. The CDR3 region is CASRAAGDNEKLFF. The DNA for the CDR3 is TGTGCCAGCAGGGCCGCAGGGGATAACGAAAAACTGTTTTTT.

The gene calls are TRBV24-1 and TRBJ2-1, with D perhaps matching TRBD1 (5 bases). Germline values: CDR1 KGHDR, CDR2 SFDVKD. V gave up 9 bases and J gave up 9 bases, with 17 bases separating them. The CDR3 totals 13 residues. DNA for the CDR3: TGTGCCACCTCCAAAGGGGCTCTCGGTGAGCAGTTCTTC. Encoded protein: CATSKGALGEQFF.

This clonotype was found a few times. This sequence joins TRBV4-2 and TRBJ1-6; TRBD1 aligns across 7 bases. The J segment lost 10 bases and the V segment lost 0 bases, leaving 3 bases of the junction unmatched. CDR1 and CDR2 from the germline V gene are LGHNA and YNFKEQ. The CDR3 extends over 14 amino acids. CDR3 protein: CASSQDPRGSPLHF. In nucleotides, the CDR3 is TGTGCCAGCAGCCAAGACCCCAGGGGGTCACCCCTCCACTTT.

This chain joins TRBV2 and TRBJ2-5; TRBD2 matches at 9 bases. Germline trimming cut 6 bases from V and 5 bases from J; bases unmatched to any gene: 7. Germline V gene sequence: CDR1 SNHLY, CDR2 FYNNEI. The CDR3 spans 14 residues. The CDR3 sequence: CASSRTSAGETQYF. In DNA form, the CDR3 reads TGTGCCAGCAGCCGGACTAGCGCTGGGGAGACCCAGTACTTC.

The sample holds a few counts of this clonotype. This chain's CDR3 is CASSSKSGSGNEQFF. CDR3 bases: TGTGCCAGCAGCTCGAAAAGCGGGAGCGGGAATGAGCAGTTCTTC. The gene calls are TRBV7-2 and TRBJ2-1; 8 bases are a match to TRBD2. This CDR3 is 15 amino acids long. Germline CDR1 reads SGHTA; CDR2 reads FQGNSA. The V gene end was trimmed by 4 bases and the J gene end by 7 bases; junction bases not matched to a gene: 9.

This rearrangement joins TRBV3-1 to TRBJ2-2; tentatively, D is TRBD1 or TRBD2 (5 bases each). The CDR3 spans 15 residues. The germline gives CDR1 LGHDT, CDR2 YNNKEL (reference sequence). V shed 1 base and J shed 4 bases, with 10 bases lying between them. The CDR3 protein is CASSQGGSGTGELFF. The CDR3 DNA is TGTGCCAGCAGCCAAGGGGGGTCAGGCACCGGGGAGCTGTTTTTT. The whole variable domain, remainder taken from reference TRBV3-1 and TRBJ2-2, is DTAVSQTPKYLVTQMGNDKSIKCEQNLGHDTMYWYKQDSKKFLKIMFSYNNKELIINETVPNRFSPKSPDKAHLNLHINSLELGDSAVYFCASSQGGSGTGELFFGEGSRLTVL.

The CDR3 nucleotides read TGCGCCAGCAGCTCCACGGGACAGGGACCTCATGAGCAGTTCTTC. The encoded protein is CASSSTGQGPHEQFF. V and J are TRBV5-1 and TRBJ2-1, with TRBD1 identical over 9 bases. This CDR3 comprises 15 residues. Germline V CDR1 and CDR2: SGHRS, YFSETQ. Trimming took 3 bases from V and 8 from J; bases not matched to a gene: 9.

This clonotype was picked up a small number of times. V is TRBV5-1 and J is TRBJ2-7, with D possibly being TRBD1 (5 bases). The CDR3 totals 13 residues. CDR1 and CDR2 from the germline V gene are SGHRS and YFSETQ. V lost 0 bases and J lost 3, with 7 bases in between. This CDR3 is CASSLEGIYEQYF. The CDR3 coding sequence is TGCGCCAGCAGCTTGGAGGGGATCTACGAGCAGTACTTC.

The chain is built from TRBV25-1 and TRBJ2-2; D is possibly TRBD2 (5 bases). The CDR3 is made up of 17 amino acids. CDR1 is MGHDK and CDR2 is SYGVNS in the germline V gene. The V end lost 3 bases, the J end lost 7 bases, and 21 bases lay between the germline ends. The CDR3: CASSDLSSERKSGELFF. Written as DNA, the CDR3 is TGTGCCAGCAGTGACCTGAGTAGCGAGAGGAAGAGCGGGGAGCTGTTTTTT.

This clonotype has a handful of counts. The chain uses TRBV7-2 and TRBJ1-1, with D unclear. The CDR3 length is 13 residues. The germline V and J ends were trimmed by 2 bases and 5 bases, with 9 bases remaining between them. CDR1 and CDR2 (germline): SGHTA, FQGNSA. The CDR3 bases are TGTGCCAGCAGCTTATTATCATATACTGAAGCTTTCTTT. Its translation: CASSLLSYTEAFF.

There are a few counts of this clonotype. Here the CDR3 reads CASSQGANLRTNYGYTF. The DNA of the CDR3 is TGTGCCAGCAGCCAAGGGGCAAACCTGCGGACTAACTATGGCTACACCTTC. This chain joins TRBV3-1 and TRBJ1-2, with D uncertain. This CDR3 contains 17 residues. The germline CDR1 and CDR2 sequences are LGHDT and YNNKEL (reference sequence). V lost 1 base to trimming and J lost 0 bases, with 15 bases between them.

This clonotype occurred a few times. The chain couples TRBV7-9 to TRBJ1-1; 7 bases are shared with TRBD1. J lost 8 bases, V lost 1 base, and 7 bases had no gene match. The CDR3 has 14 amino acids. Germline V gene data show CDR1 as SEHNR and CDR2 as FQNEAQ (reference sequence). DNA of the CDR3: TGTGCCAGCAGCTTAGAGGGCAGGGGGATCGAAGCTTTCTTT. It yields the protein CASSLEGRGIEAFF. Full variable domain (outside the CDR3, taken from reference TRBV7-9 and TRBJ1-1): DTGVSQNPRHKITKRGQNVTFRCDPISEHNRLYWYRQTLGQGPEFLTYFQNEAQLEKSRLLSDRFSAERPKGSFSTLEIQRTEQGDSAMYLCASSLEGRGIEAFFGQGTRLTVV.

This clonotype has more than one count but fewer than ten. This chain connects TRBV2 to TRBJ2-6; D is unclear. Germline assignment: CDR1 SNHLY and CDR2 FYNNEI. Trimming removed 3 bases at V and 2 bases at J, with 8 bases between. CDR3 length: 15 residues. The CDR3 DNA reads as TGTGCCAGCAGTGACTCAACGGCTGGGGCCAACGTCCTGACTTTC. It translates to CASSDSTAGANVLTF.

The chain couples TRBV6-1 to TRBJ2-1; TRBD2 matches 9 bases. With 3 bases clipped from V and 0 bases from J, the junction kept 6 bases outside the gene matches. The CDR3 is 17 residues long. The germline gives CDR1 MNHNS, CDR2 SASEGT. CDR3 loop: CASSEWAGGPSYNEQFF. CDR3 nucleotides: TGTGCCAGCAGTGAGTGGGCGGGAGGGCCCTCCTACAATGAGCAGTTCTTC.

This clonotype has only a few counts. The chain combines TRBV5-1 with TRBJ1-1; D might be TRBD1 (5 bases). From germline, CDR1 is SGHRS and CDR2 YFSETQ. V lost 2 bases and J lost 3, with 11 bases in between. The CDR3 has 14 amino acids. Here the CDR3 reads CASSFSGRDTEAFF. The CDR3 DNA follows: TGCGCCAGCAGCTTTTCAGGGAGAGACACTGAAGCTTTCTTT. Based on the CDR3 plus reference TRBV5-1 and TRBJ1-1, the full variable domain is KAGVTQTPRYLIKTRGQQVTLSCSPISGHRSVSWYQQTPGQGLQFLFEYFSETQRNKGNFPGRFSGRQFSNSRSEMNVSTLELGDSALYLCASSFSGRDTEAFFGQGTRLTVV.